The T cell receptor (beta chain) under discussion was sequenced for a study of blood T cells in healthy people across ages. A second PCR of 7 to 11 cycles used a sample-barcoded 5' primer and a J-beta primer mix. A single record per CDR3 protein comes from TCRdb applying MiXCR to the 5' RACE reads. The sample yields 1.5 million to 2 million distinct CDR3 sequences, 49% seen once. Trimming took 3 bases from V and 2 from J, leaving 7 bases between them. This CDR3 has 12 residues. The germline gives CDR1 DFQATT, CDR2 SNEGSKA (reference sequence). The sequenced sample consisted of blood. The receptor was derived from a woman aged 40-49 years in good health. This chain links TRBV20-1 with TRBJ2-5; D is undetermined. The CDR3 protein is CSARDQQETQYF. CDR3 bases: TGCAGTGCTAGGGACCAACAAGAGACCCAGTACTTC.